The 3 T cell receptor beta chains reported below all come from one sample, sequenced in a study of blood T cell repertoires in COVID-19. The assay was immunoSEQ multiplex PCR, and TCRdb's table has in-frame clones only and misses some. Among roughly 250,000 clones listed, about 86% were seen once. Source material: peripheral blood. Every receptor here comes from a man aged 45-65 years with active or convalescent COVID-19.

The chain couples TRBV28 to TRBJ1-4; maybe TRBD1 (5 bases). The CDR3 is made up of 13 amino acids. With 9 bases removed from V and 10 bases from J, the gap between germline ends came to 18 bases. Germline V gene sequence: CDR1 MDHEN, CDR2 SYDVKM. CDR3 region: CASTGARVGKLFF. As DNA, the CDR3 is TGTGCCAGTACAGGAGCCAGGGTTGGAAAACTGTTTTTT. The full variable domain, in which reference TRBV28 and TRBJ1-4 provide the parts outside the CDR3, is DVKVTQSSRYLVKRTGEKVFLECVQDMDHENMFWYRQDPGLGLRLIYFSYDVKMKEKGDIPEGYSVSREKKERFSLILESASTNQTSMYLCASTGARVGKLFFGSGTQLSVL.

The chain recombines TRBV9 with TRBJ1-1; D may be TRBD1 (5 bases). This CDR3 has 15 residues. Germline CDR1 reads SGDLS; CDR2 reads YYNGEE. The V end was cut by 4 bases, the J end by 0 bases, with 13 bases between. The DNA for the CDR3 is TGTGCCAGCAGCCCCGGCGGGGGGGTGAACACTGAAGCTTTCTTT. Its translation is CASSPGGGVNTEAFF.

The chain has TRBV29-1 and TRBJ1-2, with D possibly being TRBD1 (6 bases). This CDR3 comprises 12 residues. Trimming removed 3 bases at V and 6 bases at J, with 11 bases between. CDR1 is SQVTM and CDR2 is ANQGSEA in the germline V gene. The CDR3 loop reads CSVEVRGDGYTF. CDR3 nucleotide sequence: TGCAGCGTTGAGGTCAGGGGTGATGGCTACACCTTC.